Described below is a single TCR beta chain sequence and its context. Its antigen is as yet unknown. The germline CDR1 and CDR2 sequences are PRHDT and FYEKMQ (reference sequence). V lost 4 bases and J lost 4, with 11 bases in between. This CDR3 comprises 13 residues. Treatment of the sample: oral pan-JAK inhibitor, 5-10 mg twice daily. The record originates from a study of CD8+ T cells in alopecia areata. Study as a whole: Patients in the study were on tofacitinib for 6 to 18 months, then off it for 6 months. The study's findings and limits: The study found that many expanded lesional clones persisted in scalp and blood during tofacitinib. Mice gave a clearer picture of TCR sharing than patients did, possibly for HLA-related reasons.

Isolated RNA was reverse transcribed into cDNA used as the sequencing template. Here immunoSEQ multiplex PCR was the method, and the copy in TCRdb shows in-frame clones only, minus some. The sample has 170,000 or so clones; roughly 62% are singletons. V is TRBV13 and J is TRBJ2-7; D is perhaps TRBD1 (5 bases). The sample in question was CD8+ T cells sorted from blood, obtained at week 24, from a patient treated with tofacitinib. The clonotype was recovered from a human donor with alopecia areata. Written as DNA, the CDR3 is TGTGCCAGCAGCTCGACAGTCTATTACGAGCAGTACTTC. This codes for CASSSTVYYEQYF. The full variable domain, rest sourced from reference TRBV13 and TRBJ2-7, is AAGVIQSPRHLIKEKRETATLKCYPIPRHDTVYWYQQGPGQDPQFLISFYEKMQSDKGSIPDRFSAQQFSDYHSELNMSSLELGDSALYFCASSSTVYYEQYFGPGTRLTVT.